The present T cell receptor beta chain was sequenced within a study of Tregs in tolerant kidney transplant recipients. Study observations and caveats: Biological reproducibility was not directly addressed, but technical replication error appeared minimal. Few patients were studied, so findings need validation in larger groups.

Regarding this clone: Its target is unknown.

V lost 4 bases and J 0 bases, leaving 6 bases between the germline ends. This CDR3 is built from 13 residues. Germline loops: CDR1 SEHNR, CDR2 FQNEAQ (reference sequence). Here immunoSEQ multiplex PCR was the method, and the copy in TCRdb shows in-frame clones only, minus some. This table has tens of thousands of clones, 84% appearing once. Thawed PBMCs were FACS-sorted into unstimulated CD4+CD25+CD127- regulatory T cells, CD4+CD25- non-regulatory cells, CD4 and CD8 cells. Sequencing input: CD4+ T cells from blood. V is TRBV7-9 and J is TRBJ1-2; no definite D call. The source is a human donor in good health. The chain's CDR3 is CASSYGSNYGYTF. The CDR3 DNA reads TGTGCCAGCAGCTACGGGTCTAACTATGGCTACACCTTC. Full variable domain (missing parts from reference TRBV7-9 and TRBJ1-2): DTGVSQNPRHKITKRGQNVTFRCDPISEHNRLYWYRQTLGQGPEFLTYFQNEAQLEKSRLLSDRFSAERPKGSFSTLEIQRTEQGDSAMYLCASSYGSNYGYTFGSGTRLTVV.